Presented here are 21 T cell receptor beta chains from one specimen sequenced in a study of blood T cell repertoires in COVID-19. Sequencing used immunoSEQ multiplex PCR; TCRdb keeps in-frame clones, though not all of them. The table includes about 370,000 clones, roughly 90% detected once. The sequencing input was peripheral blood. These receptors all come from a woman aged 25-40 years with COVID-19, enrolled during active disease.

The chain is built from TRBV4-2 and TRBJ1-2, with 9 bases matching TRBD1. The CDR3 loop spans 15 amino acids. Losses at the gene ends were 4 bases for V and 3 bases for J; bases not matched to a gene: 6. Germline CDR1 LGHNA, CDR2 YNFKEQ. CDR3 sequence reads: CASSRPGQGYYGYTF. The CDR3 nucleotides read TGTGCCAGCAGCCGCCCGGGACAGGGCTACTATGGCTACACCTTC.

The genes are TRBV20-1 and TRBJ2-1; TRBD2 matches at 10 bases. J was trimmed by 9 bases and V by 3 bases; bases with no gene match: 11. CDR1 and CDR2 (germline): DFQATT, SNEGSKA (reference sequence). The CDR3 length is 15 residues. CDR3 DNA sequence: TGCAGTGCTAGTAGGGCTAGCGGGAGCCGCGGTGAGCAGTTCTTC. It translates to CSASRASGSRGEQFF.

The rearrangement links TRBV23-1 to TRBJ2-1; 13 bases match TRBD2. TRBV23-1 is flagged as an ORF with uncertain function. V lost 3 bases and J lost 7; bases outside the gene matches: 21. The CDR3 consists of 21 residues. In DNA form, the CDR3 reads TGCGCCAGCAGTCATCTGGCCAAAAACACTGGACTAGCGGGAGTCAAGAATGAGCAGTTCTTC. Translated, it gives CASSHLAKNTGLAGVKNEQFF.

The chain employs TRBV30 and TRBJ2-4, with 10 bases identical to TRBD1. The CDR3 runs to 13 residues. Germline V gives CDR1 GTSNPN, CDR2 SVGIG (reference sequence). V was clipped by 5 bases and J by 6 bases; unmatched bases: 4. The CDR3 reads CAWGWTGGNIQYF. CDR3 coding DNA: TGTGCCTGGGGCTGGACAGGGGGAAACATTCAGTACTTC.

In its sample, this clone was seen a few times. The V and J genes are TRBV7-8 and TRBJ1-3; a weak D match, TRBD1 (6 bases). The CDR3 consists of 12 residues. The ends were cut back, 5 bases at V and 8 bases at J, with 10 bases in the middle. CDR1 is SGHVS, CDR2 FQNEAQ, per germline. CDR3 nucleotide sequence: TGTGCCAGCAGCCAGGGGTTGGACACCATATATTTT. The encoded protein is CASSQGLDTIYF.

This clone was detected only once. The rearrangement uses TRBV14 and TRBJ1-3; D call uncertain. Germline CDR1 reads SGHDN; CDR2 reads FVKESK. This CDR3 spans 15 amino acids. Trimming cost V 4 bases and J 0 bases, with 10 bases left between them. This CDR3 reads CASSRLHSSGNTIYF. The CDR3 DNA follows: TGTGCCAGCAGCCGCTTACACAGCTCTGGAAACACCATATATTTT.

The rearrangement links TRBV2 to TRBJ2-7, with TRBD1 as a possible D gene (5 bases). Germline CDR1 is SNHLY and CDR2 is FYNNEI. Trimming pared 5 bases from V and 3 bases from J, leaving 14 bases between. There are 14 residues in the CDR3. CDR3 bases: TGTGCCAGCAGTCCCCAGGGAATCAGCTACGAGCAGTACTTC. Its translation is CASSPQGISYEQYF.

This chain uses TRBV3-1 (or the pseudogene TRBV3-2) with TRBJ2-3, with D maybe TRBD1 (5 bases). V was clipped by 1 base and J by 2 bases, with 13 bases between them. CDR3 size: 16 residues. Germline V lookup: CDR1 LGHDT, CDR2 YNNKEL (reference sequence). CDR3 sequence (DNA): TGTGCCAGCAGCCAAGGTCCCGACAGATCCACAGATACGCAGTATTTT. It yields the protein CASSQGPDRSTDTQYF.

This CDR3 is CASKAAGTSYEQYF. CDR3 DNA sequence: TGTGCCAGCAAGGCGGCAGGGACATCCTACGAGCAGTACTTC. V and J are TRBV27 and TRBJ2-7; maybe TRBD1 (6 bases). The CDR3 contains 14 residues. Germline CDR1 MNHEY, CDR2 SMNVEV (reference sequence). The V gene lost 7 bases and the J gene lost 1 base, with 14 bases spanning the gap.

The V and J genes are TRBV6-5 and TRBJ1-2; 8 bases are shared with TRBD1. The CDR3 spans 14 residues. Germline trimming cut 5 bases from V and 4 bases from J; bases unmatched to any gene: 6. CDR1 and CDR2 from the germline V gene are MNHEY and SVGAGI. The CDR3 DNA reads TGTGCCAGCAGTCGAGAGGGACAGGCCTATGGCTACACCTTC. Translating it yields CASSREGQAYGYTF.

This sequence joins TRBV28 and TRBJ1-5; possibly TRBD1 for D (5 bases). Germline CDR1 reads MDHEN; CDR2 reads SYDVKM. There are 15 residues in the CDR3. V lost 7 bases and J 2 bases, leaving 15 bases between the germline ends. Here the CDR3 DNA reads TGTGCCAGCAATCCTGGTGCGGGGGGCAATCAGCCCCAGCATTTT. This gives the protein CASNPGAGGNQPQHF.

The CDR3 protein is CASSLGGGGELFF. Written as DNA, the CDR3 is TGTGCCAGCAGCTTAGGGGGGGGCGGGGAGCTGTTTTTT. The chain employs TRBV7-8 and TRBJ2-2; 7 positions match TRBD2. CDR1 and CDR2 (germline): SGHVS, FQNEAQ. The CDR3 spans 13 residues. Unmatched junction bases numbered 0, after V lost 1 base and J lost 7 bases.

The chain couples TRBV11-3 to TRBJ2-1, with TRBD1 matching over 7 bases. J was trimmed by 5 bases and V by 5 bases; bases with no gene match: 9. The CDR3 covers 15 residues. Germline V gene data show CDR1 as SGHNT and CDR2 as YENEEA. Here the CDR3 reads CASSPLGGSNNEQFF. For the CDR3, the DNA is TGTGCCAGCAGCCCCCTAGGGGGCAGCAACAATGAGCAGTTCTTC. The variable domain in full, completed from reference TRBV11-3 and TRBJ2-1, reads EAGVVQSPRYKIIEKKQPVAFWCNPISGHNTLYWYLQNLGQGPELLIRYENEEAVDDSQLPKDRFSAERLKGVDSTLKIQPAELGDSAVYLCASSPLGGSNNEQFFGPGTRLTVL.

The CDR3 DNA reads as TGTGCCAGCAGGGGGACTTACCAAGAGACCCAGTACTTC. Its translation is CASRGTYQETQYF. The rearrangement joins TRBV2 to TRBJ2-5; a weak D match, TRBD2 (6 bases). The CDR3 contains 13 residues. Germline CDR1 reads SNHLY; CDR2 reads FYNNEI. Trimming cost V 6 bases and J 0 bases, with 8 bases left between them.

The chain carries TRBV18 and TRBJ1-1; perhaps TRBD1 as D (6 bases). This CDR3 has 15 amino acids. The V end was cut by 1 base, the J end by 1 base, with 10 bases between. Germline lookup yields CDR1 KGHSH and CDR2 LQKENI. The DNA of the CDR3 is TGTGCCAGCTCACCACGGACAGAACCGAACACTGAAGCTTTCTTT. Its translation: CASSPRTEPNTEAFF.

The chain employs TRBV12-5 and TRBJ2-1, with D perhaps matching TRBD2 (6 bases). Trimming removed 0 bases at V and 9 bases at J, with 15 bases between. The CDR3 sequence is 15 residues long. Germline loops: CDR1 LGHNT, CDR2 FRNRAP. The CDR3 region is CASGLVHGGRGEQFF. The CDR3 DNA reads as TGTGCTAGTGGTTTGGTCCATGGAGGGAGAGGTGAGCAGTTCTTC.

This clone was seen only once. The rearrangement links TRBV18 to TRBJ2-5, with D maybe TRBD1 (5 bases). V was shortened by 3 bases and J by 0 bases, with 14 bases between the two germline ends. Germline-derived CDR1 and CDR2 are KGHSH and LQKENI. The CDR3 is 16 residues long. The CDR3 region has the DNA TGTGCCAGCTCACCGGGCCAGGGAAAGTACCAAGAGACCCAGTACTTC. Its protein product is CASSPGQGKYQETQYF. The complete variable domain, with remaining parts taken from reference TRBV18 and TRBJ2-5, reads NAGVMQNPRHLVRRRGQEARLRCSPMKGHSHVYWYRQLPEEGLKFMVYLQKENIIDESGMPKERFSAEFPKEGPSILRIQQVVRGDSAAYFCASSPGQGKYQETQYFGPGTRLLVL.

The V gene is TRBV3-1 (or the pseudogene TRBV3-2), the J gene TRBJ2-1; 7 nucleotides line up with TRBD2. Looked up from germline, CDR1 is LGHDT and CDR2 is YNNKEL (reference sequence). The V gene end was trimmed by 0 bases and the J gene end by 0 bases; junction bases not matched to a gene: 5. The CDR3 is made up of 17 amino acids. The CDR3 nucleotides read TGTGCCAGCAGCCAAGAGCAAGCGGGGAGCTCCTACAATGAGCAGTTCTTC. It codes for CASSQEQAGSSYNEQFF.

The J gene is TRBJ2-7, the V gene TRBV5-1, with a tentative D call TRBD1 (6 bases). Deletions cut 0 bases from V and 5 bases from J, with 12 bases between. This CDR3 region has 14 residues. Looked up from germline, CDR1 is SGHRS and CDR2 is YFSETQ. The CDR3 region is CASSLDLQGNEQYF. The CDR3 DNA reads as TGCGCCAGCAGCTTGGACCTACAGGGCAACGAGCAGTACTTC.

The rearrangement uses TRBV6-5 and TRBJ1-5; TRBD1 matches at 9 bases. CDR3 size: 13 residues. In germline, CDR1 is MNHEY, CDR2 SVGAGI. Trimming at V came to 6 bases and at J to 6 bases, leaving 3 bases not matched to a gene. The DNA for the CDR3 is TGTGCCAGCAGCAGGACAGGGGTTCAGCCCCAGCATTTT. Amino acid sequence: CASSRTGVQPQHF.

The chain's CDR3 is CASSQARLAGVGETQYF. CDR3 bases: TGCGCCAGCAGCCAAGCGAGACTAGCGGGAGTCGGGGAGACCCAGTACTTC. The chain has TRBV5-1 and TRBJ2-5; 12 bases agree with TRBD2. Germline CDR1 reads SGHRS; CDR2 reads YFSETQ. The ends lost 4 bases at V and 5 bases at J; junction bases unmatched: 12. The CDR3 has 17 amino acids.